These 5 T cell receptor beta chains were all obtained from the same sample, sequenced in a study of OX40 agonist ivuxolimab in advanced cancers. The assay was immunoSEQ multiplex PCR, and TCRdb's table has in-frame clones only and misses some. The sample holds over 90,000 clones, roughly 94% seen once. Sequencing used CD4+ or CD8+ T cells sorted from blood, obtained in a trial of the OX40 agonist ivuxolimab. These receptor sequences come from an adult with an advanced solid tumor such as melanoma, head and neck, liver or kidney cancer.

The gene calls are TRBV19 and TRBJ2-1; the match to TRBD2 covers 11 bases. V lost 8 bases and J lost 6; bases outside the gene matches: 6. From germline, CDR1 is LNHDA and CDR2 SQIVND (reference sequence). The CDR3 extends over 14 amino acids. For the CDR3, the DNA is TGTGCCAGTCTAGCGGGAGGCCCCCCCAATGAGCAGTTCTTC. As protein: CASLAGGPPNEQFF.

V gene TRBV19 combines with J gene TRBJ1-1; D perhaps matches TRBD1 (5 bases). CDR3 size: 14 residues. Germline values: CDR1 LNHDA, CDR2 SQIVND (reference sequence). With 8 bases removed from V and 0 bases from J, the gap between germline ends came to 13 bases. CDR3 sequence: CASGGDYLNTEAFF. CDR3 DNA sequence: TGTGCCAGTGGCGGGGACTACTTGAACACTGAAGCTTTCTTT.

This clone came up once. In DNA, the CDR3 is TGTGCCAGCAGCGTAGATCGGGAGACCCAGTACTTC. Residues: CASSVDRETQYF. The rearrangement joins TRBV9 to TRBJ2-5; no definite D call. Trimming shortened V by 0 bases and J by 5 bases, and 5 bases separated the two germline ends. Germline V lookup: CDR1 SGDLS, CDR2 YYNGEE. The CDR3 length is 12 residues.

The chain recombines TRBV7-8 with TRBJ1-4, with 7 nucleotides matching TRBD1. With 2 bases clipped from V and 3 bases from J, the junction kept 3 bases outside the gene matches. CDR1 and CDR2 (germline): SGHVS, FQNEAQ. The CDR3 spans 15 residues. In DNA form, the CDR3 reads TGTGCCAGCAGCTTACGTAGGGGGCCTAATGAAAAACTGTTTTTT. Its protein is CASSLRRGPNEKLFF. The entire variable domain, with the rest obtained from reference TRBV7-8 and TRBJ1-4, is as follows: GAGVSQSPRYKVAKRGQDVALRCDPISGHVSLFWYQQALGQGPEFLTYFQNEAQLDKSGLPSDRFFAERPEGSVSTLKIQRTQQEDSAVYLCASSLRRGPNEKLFFGSGTQLSVL.

As regards this clone: At one end, the junction sequence differs from germline, possibly due to a read error. This rearrangement joins TRBV13 to TRBJ2-4; D is possibly TRBD1 (6 bases). Germline V gene data show CDR1 as PRHDT and CDR2 as FYEKMQ (reference sequence). The CDR3 consists of 11 residues. In DNA form, the CDR3 reads TGTGCCAGCAGCAATCTTACAGGGACCAACTTC. Amino acid sequence: CASSNLTGTNF.